This TCR beta chain was profiled in a study of blood T cell repertoires in COVID-19. Study details: Specimens from acute and convalescent COVID-19 originated in the United States, Italy and Spain. The analysed material was cDNA or gDNA that came from T cells, B-cell-depleted T cells, or PBMCs.

CDR3 size: 17 residues. The germline V gene has CDR1 ENHRY and CDR2 SYGVKD. With V trimmed by 1 base and J by 0 bases, 8 bases remained unmatched. The authors' processing: Reference gene primer amplification gave nucleated cell count estimates. The table came from immunoSEQ multiplex PCR; TCRdb's copy has only in-frame clones and leaves some out. The DNA gave D and trimming, while V, J and clone size come from that table. The table shows about 120,000 clones, with 75% to 85% occurring only once. The chain has TRBV10-3 and TRBJ1-1; TRBD1 matches at 7 bases. This receptor was identified in a woman older than 75 with acute or convalescent COVID-19. Sequenced input: peripheral blood. CDR3 region: CAISEFKTGQLNTEAFF. In DNA, the CDR3 is TGTGCCATCAGTGAGTTTAAAACGGGACAGCTGAACACTGAAGCTTTCTTT.